The sequence of this T cell receptor beta chain was determined in a study of CD8 T cells in Susac syndrome. With random hexamers, 0.5 to 1 ug RNA was reverse transcribed. An immunoSEQ multiplex PCR amplified TCR beta CDR3 over 54 Vbeta and 13 Jbeta. MiXCR, applied by TCRdb to the immunoSEQ multiplex PCR reads, yields one record per CDR3 protein. This table has some 52,000 distinct CDR3 sequences, roughly 93% appearing once. The V and J ends lost 3 bases and 4 bases respectively, with 17 bases between them. The CDR3 is 17 residues long. The germline V gene has CDR1 SGDLS and CDR2 YYNGEE. Material for sequencing was CD8+ T cells from PBMCs. The sequence was collected from a human donor with multiple sclerosis. The chain links TRBV9 to TRBJ1-6; D may be TRBD1 (6 bases). The CDR3 protein is CASSAFGQPTYNSPLHF. The DNA of the CDR3 is TGTGCCAGCAGCGCTTTTGGACAGCCAACTTATAATTCACCCCTCCACTTT.